These 2 T cell receptor beta chains share one sample of origin, sequenced in a study of cytomegalovirus exposure and HLA in healthy donors. Method: immunoSEQ multiplex PCR; TCRdb's copy keeps in-frame clones and lacks some. Here the sample spans around 91,000 clones, about 93% being singletons. The sequencing input was PBMCs. These receptors all stem from a woman younger than 45 in good health and CMV-seropositive.

The rearrangement uses TRBV27 and TRBJ1-2, with 10 positions matching TRBD1. The CDR3 spans 16 residues. CDR1 is MNHEY and CDR2 is SMNVEV in the germline V gene (reference sequence). V lost 1 base to trimming and J lost 0 bases; unmatched junction nucleotides: 2. The DNA for the CDR3 is TGTGCCAGCAGTTTATGGACAGGGGGATCTAACTATGGCTACACCTTC. This gives the protein CASSLWTGGSNYGYTF.

This clone has a handful of counts. This chain connects TRBV2 to TRBJ2-7, with 10 bases matching TRBD1. V lost 6 bases, J lost 3 bases, and 2 bases stayed unmatched. The CDR3 totals 13 residues. Germline assignment: CDR1 SNHLY and CDR2 FYNNEI. The CDR3 loop is CASSGTGVYEQYF. The CDR3 DNA is TGTGCCAGCAGCGGGACAGGGGTCTACGAGCAGTACTTC.